This T cell receptor (beta chain) derives from a study of T cells in Graves' hyperthyroidism and ophthalmopathy. The overall study: The initial diagnosis was the point when peripheral blood was collected, ahead of any treatment.

Losses at the gene ends were 0 bases for V and 0 bases for J; bases not matched to a gene: 7. Germline CDR1 is SGHTA and CDR2 is FQGTGA. The CDR3 length is 19 residues. What was amplified from RNA transcripts were TCR beta CDR3 regions. HTBI primers were employed in a first-round RT-PCR of the TCR CDR3. Using its own MiXCR run on the multiplex PCR reads, TCRdb lists one record per CDR3 protein. Among roughly 740,000 distinct CDR3 sequences listed, about 16% were seen once. In its sample, this clonotype was seen once. The TCR originated in a man aged 18 to 29 with Graves' hyperthyroidism. The gene calls are TRBV7-3 and TRBJ1-4; 10 bases agree with TRBD1. Source material: blood. CDR3 sequence: CASSLTPDRGGATNEKLFF. CDR3 in DNA: TGTGCCAGCAGCTTAACCCCGGACAGGGGGGGTGCAACTAATGAAAAACTGTTTTTT.